The sequence of this T cell receptor (beta chain) was determined in a study of cytomegalovirus exposure and HLA in healthy donors. The CDR3 length is 16 residues. The V segment lost 9 bases and the J segment 3 bases; nucleotides outside the gene matches: 13. CDR1 and CDR2 (germline): LNHDA, SQIVND (reference sequence). TCRdb's copy holds only in-frame clones and misses some; the assay was immunoSEQ multiplex PCR. The sample lists fewer than 150,000 clones, 88% occurring once. About this clone: What it binds is not known.

Study-level findings and limits: As was reported, the classifier diagnosed cytomegalovirus status with high specificity and sensitivity. The tendency of first-cohort TCR clusters to co-occur in the 130 or so validation repertoires was identified by a subsequent analysis.

The clonotype was recovered from a young woman in good health and CMV-seropositive. This chain links TRBV19 with TRBJ2-7; 11 bases are a match to TRBD2. Sequenced material: PBMCs. DNA for the CDR3: TGTGCCAGCCTCCAACTAGCTAGCGGGGGGTTCTACGAGCAGTACTTC. Protein: CASLQLASGGFYEQYF. Using reference TRBV19 and TRBJ2-7 for the parts outside the CDR3, the full variable domain is DGGITQSPKYLFRKEGQNVTLSCEQNLNHDAMYWYRQDPGQGLRLIYYSQIVNDFQKGDIAEGYSVSREKKESFPLTVTSAQKNPTAFYLCASLQLASGGFYEQYFGPGTRLTVT.